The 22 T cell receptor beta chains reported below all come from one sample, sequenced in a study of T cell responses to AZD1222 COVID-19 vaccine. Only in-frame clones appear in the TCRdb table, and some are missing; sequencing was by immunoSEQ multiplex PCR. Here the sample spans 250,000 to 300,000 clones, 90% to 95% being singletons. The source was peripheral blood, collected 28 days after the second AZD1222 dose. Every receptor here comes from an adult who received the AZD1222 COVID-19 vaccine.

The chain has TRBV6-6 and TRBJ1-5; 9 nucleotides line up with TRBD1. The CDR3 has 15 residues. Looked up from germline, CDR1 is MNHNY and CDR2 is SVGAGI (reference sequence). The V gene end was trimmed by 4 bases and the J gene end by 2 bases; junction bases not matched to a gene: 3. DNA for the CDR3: TGTGCCAGCAGTTTGACAGGGGGAGGCAATCAGCCCCAGCATTTT. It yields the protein CASSLTGGGNQPQHF.

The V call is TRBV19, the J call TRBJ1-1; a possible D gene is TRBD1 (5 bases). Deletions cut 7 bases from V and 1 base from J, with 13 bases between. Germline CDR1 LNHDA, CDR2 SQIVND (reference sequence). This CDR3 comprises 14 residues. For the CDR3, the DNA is TGTGCCAGTACAGCGGGGGGAGGGAACACTGAAGCTTTCTTT. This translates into CASTAGGGNTEAFF.

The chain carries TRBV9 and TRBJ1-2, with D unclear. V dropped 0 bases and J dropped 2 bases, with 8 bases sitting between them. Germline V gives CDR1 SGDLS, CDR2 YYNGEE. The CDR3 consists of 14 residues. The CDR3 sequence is CASSVDWANYGYTF. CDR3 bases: TGTGCCAGCAGCGTAGACTGGGCCAACTATGGCTACACCTTC.

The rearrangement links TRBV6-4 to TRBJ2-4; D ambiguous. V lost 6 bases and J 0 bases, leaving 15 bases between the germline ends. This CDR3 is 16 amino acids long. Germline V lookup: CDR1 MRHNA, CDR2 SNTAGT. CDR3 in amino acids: CASRNGVWLAKNIQYF. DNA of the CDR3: TGTGCCAGCAGGAATGGGGTTTGGTTAGCCAAAAACATTCAGTACTTC.

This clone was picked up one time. The CDR3, as DNA: TGTGCCAGCAGCCAAGATCTCCAGGCTAACACCGGGGAGCTGTTTTTT. Its protein is CASSQDLQANTGELFF. V usage is TRBV3-1 (or the pseudogene TRBV3-2) and J usage is TRBJ2-2; D unresolved. CDR3 length: 16 residues. V was clipped by 0 bases and J by 2 bases, with 10 bases between them. Germline V gives CDR1 LGHDT, CDR2 YNNKEL (reference sequence).

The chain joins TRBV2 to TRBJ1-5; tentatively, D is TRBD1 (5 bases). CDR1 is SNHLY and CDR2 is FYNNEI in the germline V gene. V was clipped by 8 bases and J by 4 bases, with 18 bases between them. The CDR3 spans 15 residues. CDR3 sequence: CASAKEGTENQPQHF. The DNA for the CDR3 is TGTGCCAGCGCTAAGGAGGGGACGGAGAATCAGCCCCAGCATTTT.

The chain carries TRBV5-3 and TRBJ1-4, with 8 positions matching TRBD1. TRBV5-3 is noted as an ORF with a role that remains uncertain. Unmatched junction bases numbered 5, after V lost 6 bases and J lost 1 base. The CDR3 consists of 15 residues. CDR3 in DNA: TGTGCCAGAAAGCAGGGGGCTGGAACTAATGAAAAACTGTTTTTT. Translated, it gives CARKQGAGTNEKLFF.

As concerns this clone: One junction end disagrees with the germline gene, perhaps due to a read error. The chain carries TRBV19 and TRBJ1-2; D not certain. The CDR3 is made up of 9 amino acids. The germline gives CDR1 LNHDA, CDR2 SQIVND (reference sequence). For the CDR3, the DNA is TGCAGGTTTAACTATGGCTACACCTTC. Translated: CRFNYGYTF.

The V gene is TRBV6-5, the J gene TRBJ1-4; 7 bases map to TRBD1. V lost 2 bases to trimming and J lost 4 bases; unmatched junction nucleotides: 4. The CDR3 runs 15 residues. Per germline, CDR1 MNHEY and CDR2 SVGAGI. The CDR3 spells CASSYGGQVNEKLFF. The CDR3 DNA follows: TGTGCCAGCAGTTACGGAGGACAGGTTAATGAAAAACTGTTTTTT.

Here the CDR3 DNA reads TGTGCCAGCAGTCGGACTAGAAGGTCCTACGAGCAGTACTTC. Protein sequence: CASSRTRRSYEQYF. The rearrangement uses TRBV6-2 or TRBV6-3 and TRBJ2-7; 7 nucleotides align to TRBD2. CDR3 size: 14 residues. Germline assignment: CDR1 MNHEY and CDR2 SVGEGT. The V and J ends lost 5 bases and 1 base, in that order; junction bases with no gene match: 5.

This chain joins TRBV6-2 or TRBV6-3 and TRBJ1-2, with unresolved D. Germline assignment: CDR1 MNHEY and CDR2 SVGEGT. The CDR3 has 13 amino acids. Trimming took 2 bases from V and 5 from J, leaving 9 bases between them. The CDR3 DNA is TGTGCCAGCAGTTACGAGGCGCAATATGGCTACACCTTC. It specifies CASSYEAQYGYTF.

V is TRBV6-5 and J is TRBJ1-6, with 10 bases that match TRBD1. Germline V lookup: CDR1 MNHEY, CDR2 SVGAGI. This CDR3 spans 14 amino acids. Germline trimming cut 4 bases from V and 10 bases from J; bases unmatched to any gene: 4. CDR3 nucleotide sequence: TGTGCCAGCAGTTTGACAGGGGGCAGGTCACCCCTCCACTTT. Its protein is CASSLTGGRSPLHF.

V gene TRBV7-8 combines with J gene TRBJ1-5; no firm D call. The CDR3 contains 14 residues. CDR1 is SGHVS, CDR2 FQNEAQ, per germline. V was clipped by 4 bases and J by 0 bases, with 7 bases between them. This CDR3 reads CASSSRTSNQPQHF. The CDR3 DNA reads TGTGCCAGCAGCTCTAGGACTAGCAATCAGCCCCAGCATTTT.

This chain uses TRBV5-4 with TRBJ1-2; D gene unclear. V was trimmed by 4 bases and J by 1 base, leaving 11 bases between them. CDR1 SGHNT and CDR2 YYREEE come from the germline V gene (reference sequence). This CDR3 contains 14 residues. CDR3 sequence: CASSPTGSNYGYTF. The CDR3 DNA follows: TGTGCCAGCAGCCCTACCGGAAGTAACTATGGCTACACCTTC.

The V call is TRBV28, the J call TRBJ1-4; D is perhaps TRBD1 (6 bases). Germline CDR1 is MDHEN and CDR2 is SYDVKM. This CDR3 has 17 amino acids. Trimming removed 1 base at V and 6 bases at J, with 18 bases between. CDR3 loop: CASSLSPGTTGDEKLFF. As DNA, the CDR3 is TGTGCCAGCAGTTTATCACCTGGGACAACCGGGGATGAAAAACTGTTTTTT.

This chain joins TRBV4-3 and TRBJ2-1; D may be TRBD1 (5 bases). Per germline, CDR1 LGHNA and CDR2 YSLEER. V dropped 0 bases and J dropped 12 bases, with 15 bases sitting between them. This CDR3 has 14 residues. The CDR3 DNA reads TGCGCCAGCAGCCAAGATAATGGTGGGGCCCCGCAGTTCTTC. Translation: CASSQDNGGAPQFF.

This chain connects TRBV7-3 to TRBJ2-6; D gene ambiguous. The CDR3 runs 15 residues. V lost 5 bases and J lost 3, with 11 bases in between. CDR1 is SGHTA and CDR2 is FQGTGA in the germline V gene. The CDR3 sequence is CASSQSGFGANVLTF. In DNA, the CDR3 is TGTGCCAGCAGCCAATCCGGGTTTGGGGCCAACGTCCTGACTTTC.

The CDR3 DNA follows: TGTGCCTGGAGTGTACGGACTAGTGGTGAGCAGTTCTTC. This sequence encodes CAWSVRTSGEQFF. The chain uses TRBV30 and TRBJ2-1; 7 nucleotides agree with TRBD2. CDR1 and CDR2 (germline): GTSNPN, SVGIG (reference sequence). V was pared by 0 bases and J by 9 bases, with 5 bases of the junction left unmatched. The CDR3 spans 13 residues.

The CDR3 here is CASSQGGGTGYGYTF. The CDR3 DNA is TGCGCCAGCAGCCAAGGAGGGGGGACAGGGTATGGCTACACCTTC. This sequence joins TRBV4-3 and TRBJ1-2; 9 bases are shared with TRBD1. The germline CDR1 and CDR2 sequences are LGHNA and YSLEER. The CDR3 has 15 amino acids. Unmatched junction bases numbered 5, after V lost 1 base and J lost 5 bases.

CDR3 sequence (DNA): TGTGCCAGCAGCTTGGATCCCAGCAGGGCGCTTGGAGACGAGCAGTACTTC. It codes for CASSLDPSRALGDEQYF. The chain employs TRBV5-5 and TRBJ2-7; TRBD1 is a possible D gene (5 bases). The CDR3 is 17 residues long. CDR1 SGHKS and CDR2 YYEKEE come from the germline V gene (reference sequence). Trimming took off 0 bases at V and 5 bases at J, with 21 bases between the two ends.

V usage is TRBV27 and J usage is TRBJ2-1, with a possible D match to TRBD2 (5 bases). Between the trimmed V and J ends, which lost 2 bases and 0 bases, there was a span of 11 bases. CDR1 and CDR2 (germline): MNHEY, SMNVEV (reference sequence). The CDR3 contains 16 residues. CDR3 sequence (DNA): TGTGCCAGCAGTTTAAACGGGAACCCCTCCTACAATGAGCAGTTCTTC. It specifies CASSLNGNPSYNEQFF.

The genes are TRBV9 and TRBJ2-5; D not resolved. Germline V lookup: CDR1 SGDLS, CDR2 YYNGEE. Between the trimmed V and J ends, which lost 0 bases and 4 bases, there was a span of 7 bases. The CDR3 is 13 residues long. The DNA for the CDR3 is TGTGCCAGCAGCGTAGGGGTTTTAGAGACCCAGTACTTC. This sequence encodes CASSVGVLETQYF.